Each of the 13 T cell receptor beta chains below was sequenced from the same sample in a study of graft-versus-host responses after intestinal transplantation. Method: immunoSEQ multiplex PCR; TCRdb's copy keeps in-frame clones and lacks some. In the table there are about 90,000 clones, 83% of which are singletons. These receptors' antigens are unknown. The sequences come from unstimulated CD8+ T cells sorted from spleen or lymph node cells, collected before intestinal transplant. These receptor sequences come from a human donor who received an intestinal transplant.

The rearrangement joins TRBV15 to TRBJ2-3, with TRBD2 identical over 7 bases. Trimming took 3 bases from V and 0 from J; bases not matched to a gene: 9. The CDR3 has 17 residues. CDR1 is LNHNV, CDR2 YYDKDF, per germline (reference sequence). The CDR3 DNA sequence: TGTGCCACCAGCAGCGGCACGACTAGCTCTAGCACAGATACGCAGTATTTT. This sequence encodes CATSSGTTSSSTDTQYF. The full variable domain, in which reference TRBV15 and TRBJ2-3 provide the parts outside the CDR3, is DAMVIQNPRYQVTQFGKPVTLSCSQTLNHNVMYWYQQKSSQAPKLLFHYYDKDFNNEADTPDNFQSRRPNTSFCFLDIRSPGLGDTAMYLCATSSGTTSSSTDTQYFGPGTRLTVL.

The rearrangement links TRBV12-5 to TRBJ2-1; 11 bases agree with TRBD2. This CDR3 has 14 residues. With V trimmed by 3 bases and J by 7 bases, 2 bases remained unmatched. Germline CDR1 LGHNT, CDR2 FRNRAP. This CDR3 is CASGFSGRGNEQFF. As DNA, the CDR3 is TGTGCTAGTGGTTTTAGCGGGAGGGGGAATGAGCAGTTCTTC.

A word on this clone: This same CDR3 is encoded by further DNA sequences in the sample. CDR3 loop: CASSLGAGVSNEKLFF. CDR3 coding DNA: TGTGCCAGCAGTTTAGGGGCAGGTGTATCTAATGAAAAACTGTTTTTT. This chain uses TRBV27 with TRBJ1-4; possibly TRBD1 for D (5 bases). CDR1 is MNHEY, CDR2 SMNVEV, per germline (reference sequence). CDR3 size: 16 residues. With 2 bases removed from V and 3 bases from J, the gap between germline ends came to 13 bases.

The gene calls are TRBV27 and TRBJ2-3, with D possibly matching TRBD2 (5 bases). The CDR3 extends over 17 amino acids. Per the germline V gene, CDR1 is MNHEY and CDR2 is SMNVEV (reference sequence). Trimming took 3 bases from V and 4 from J, leaving 20 bases between them. CDR3 DNA: TGTGCCAGCAGTTTGGCTCCATCTAGCTTTCCAGCAGATACGCAGTATTTT. Translating it yields CASSLAPSSFPADTQYF.

This clone was seen only once. The rearrangement uses TRBV6-5 and TRBJ2-5, with TRBD2 matching 9 bases. CDR1 and CDR2 (germline): MNHEY, SVGAGI. The CDR3 runs 14 residues. The trim removed 6 bases at V and 8 bases at J, leaving 10 bases unmatched. CDR3 nucleotides: TGTGCCAGCAGGTTGCGGGAGGGGCTTAATACCCAGTACTTC. It codes for CASRLREGLNTQYF.

This chain connects TRBV7-9 to TRBJ2-1; 9 bases fit TRBD2. Germline V lookup: CDR1 SEHNR, CDR2 FQNEAQ (reference sequence). This CDR3 has 17 amino acids. With 2 bases clipped from V and 4 bases from J, the junction kept 9 bases outside the gene matches. This CDR3 reads CASSLSWGGRDYNEQFF. DNA of the CDR3: TGTGCCAGCAGCTTAAGTTGGGGCGGGAGGGATTACAATGAGCAGTTCTTC.

The rearrangement links TRBV19 to TRBJ2-5, with TRBD1 matching 10 bases. Germline assignment: CDR1 LNHDA and CDR2 SQIVND (reference sequence). This CDR3 contains 15 residues. The V gene end was trimmed by 7 bases and the J gene end by 4 bases; junction bases not matched to a gene: 9. Written as DNA, the CDR3 is TGTGCCAGTACCCGACAGGGGGCCGCTGGAGAGACCCAGTACTTC. Translating gives CASTRQGAAGETQYF.

This chain connects TRBV5-1 to TRBJ2-7; TRBD1 is a possible D gene (5 bases). The CDR3 is 14 residues long. Germline CDR1 and CDR2: SGHRS and YFSETQ. V gave up 2 bases and J gave up 2 bases, with 11 bases separating them. The CDR3 protein is CASSFRDKTYEQYF. The CDR3 coding sequence is TGCGCCAGCAGCTTCAGGGATAAAACCTACGAGCAGTACTTC.

J is TRBJ2-7 and V is TRBV11-2; D is perhaps TRBD2 (6 bases). Germline V gene lookup returns CDR1 SGHAT and CDR2 FQNNGV. The CDR3 totals 14 residues. The ends were cut back, 0 bases at V and 5 bases at J, with 11 bases in the middle. CDR3 sequence reads: CASSLDGGGDEQYF. CDR3 coding DNA: TGTGCCAGCAGCTTAGATGGCGGCGGGGACGAGCAGTACTTC.

The chain carries TRBV7-2 and TRBJ2-3, with TRBD2 identical over 7 bases. V trimming: 1 base; J trimming: 0 bases; junction bases outside the gene matches: 7. The germline CDR1 and CDR2 sequences are SGHTA and FQGNSA. The CDR3 runs to 17 residues. CDR3 nucleotide sequence: TGTGCCAGCAGCTTAGGTAGCGGGTCTACTAGCACAGATACGCAGTATTTT. It encodes CASSLGSGSTSTDTQYF.

This clone qualifies as medium-sized. The V and J genes are TRBV9 and TRBJ2-3; TRBD2 aligns across 9 bases. Germline CDR1 SGDLS, CDR2 YYNGEE. V lost 0 bases to trimming and J lost 6 bases; unmatched junction nucleotides: 11. The CDR3 has 17 residues. In nucleotides, the CDR3 is TGTGCCAGCAGCGTAGGTAGCGGGGGACTGTCCGGGGATACGCAGTATTTT. This codes for CASSVGSGGLSGDTQYF.

The V and J genes are TRBV28 and TRBJ2-1; tentative D call: TRBD2 (5 bases). Germline V gene sequence: CDR1 MDHEN, CDR2 SYDVKM. The V and J ends lost 6 bases and 4 bases respectively, with 7 bases between them. The CDR3 has 12 amino acids. CDR3 sequence reads: CASSPGYNEQFF. The CDR3 DNA sequence: TGTGCCAGCAGCCCGGGATACAATGAGCAGTTCTTC.

The chain uses TRBV19 and TRBJ2-7; D gene ambiguous. The CDR3 totals 13 residues. Trimming removed 5 bases from V and 1 base from J, with 9 bases in between. The germline CDR1 and CDR2 sequences are LNHDA and SQIVND (reference sequence). The CDR3, as DNA: TGTGCCAGTAGTGGACCCCATTCCTACGAGCAGTACTTC. Amino acids: CASSGPHSYEQYF.